The clone carrying this TCR beta chain came up many times. The antigen remains unidentified. Via MiXCR, TCRdb re-called the reads, giving one row per CDR3 protein. The sample shows roughly 800,000 distinct CDR3 sequences, about 29% of them seen only once. The record originates from a study of T cell repertoires in cytomegalovirus infection. In the study overall: HLA-B-restricted CMV epitopes that are well studied were used alongside recently identified HLA-C-restricted ones. Regarding the study as a whole: HLA-C-restricted CMV-specific TCR beta clonotypes prevailed in the ex vivo response.

Germline CDR1 and CDR2: SGHVS and FNYEAQ. Unmatched junction bases numbered 11, after V lost 0 bases and J lost 0 bases. The CDR3 extends over 20 amino acids. The sequencing here drew on cultured CD8+ T cells from PBMCs, taken from culture after CMV antigen stimulation. The chain combines TRBV7-6 with TRBJ2-6; the match to TRBD1 covers 7 bases. The sequence came from a human donor in good health (CMV status not recorded). Some clones in this sample may be carry-over from other donors' samples. The CDR3: CASSLARGPMGSSGANVLTF. CDR3 DNA: TGTGCCAGCAGCTTAGCGAGGGGGCCGATGGGCTCCTCTGGGGCCAACGTCCTGACTTTC.